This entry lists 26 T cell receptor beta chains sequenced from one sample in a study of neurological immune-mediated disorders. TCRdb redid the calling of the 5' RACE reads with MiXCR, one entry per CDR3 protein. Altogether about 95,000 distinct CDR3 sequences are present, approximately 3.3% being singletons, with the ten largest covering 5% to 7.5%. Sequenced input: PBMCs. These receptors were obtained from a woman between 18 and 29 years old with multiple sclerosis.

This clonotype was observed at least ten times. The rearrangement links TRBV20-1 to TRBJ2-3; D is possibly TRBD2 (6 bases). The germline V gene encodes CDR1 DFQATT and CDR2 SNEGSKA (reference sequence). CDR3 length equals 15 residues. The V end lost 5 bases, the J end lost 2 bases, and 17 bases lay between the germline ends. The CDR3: CSAYRGSDLTDTQYF. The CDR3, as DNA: TGCAGTGCTTACCGGGGGTCGGACCTCACAGATACGCAGTATTTT.

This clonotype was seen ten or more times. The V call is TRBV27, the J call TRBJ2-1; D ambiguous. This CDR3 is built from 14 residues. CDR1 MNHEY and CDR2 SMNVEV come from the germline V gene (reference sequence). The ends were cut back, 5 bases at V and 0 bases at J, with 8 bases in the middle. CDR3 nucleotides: TGTGCCAGCAGTCCCCCCAACTCCTACAATGAGCAGTTCTTC. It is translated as CASSPPNSYNEQFF.

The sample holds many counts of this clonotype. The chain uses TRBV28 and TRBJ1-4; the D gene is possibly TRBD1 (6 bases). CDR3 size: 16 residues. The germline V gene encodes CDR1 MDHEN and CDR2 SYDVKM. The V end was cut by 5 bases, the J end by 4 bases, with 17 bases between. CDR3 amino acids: CASSPLLQGGNEKLFF. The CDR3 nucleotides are TGTGCCAGCAGTCCGTTACTACAGGGCGGTAATGAAAAACTGTTTTTT.

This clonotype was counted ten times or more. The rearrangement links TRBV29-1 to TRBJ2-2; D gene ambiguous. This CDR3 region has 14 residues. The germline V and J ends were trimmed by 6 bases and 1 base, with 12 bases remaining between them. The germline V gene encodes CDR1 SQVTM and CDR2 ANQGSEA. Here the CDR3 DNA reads TGCAGCGTACGACCTCAGGTGAACACCGGGGAGCTGTTTTTT. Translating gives CSVRPQVNTGELFF.

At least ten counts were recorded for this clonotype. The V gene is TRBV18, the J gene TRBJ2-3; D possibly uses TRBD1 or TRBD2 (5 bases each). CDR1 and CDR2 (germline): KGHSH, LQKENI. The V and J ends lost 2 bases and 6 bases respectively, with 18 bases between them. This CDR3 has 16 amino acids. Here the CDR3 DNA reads TGTGCCAGCTCACCATCCGGGACGGCGGTTTCGGATACGCAGTATTTT. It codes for CASSPSGTAVSDTQYF.

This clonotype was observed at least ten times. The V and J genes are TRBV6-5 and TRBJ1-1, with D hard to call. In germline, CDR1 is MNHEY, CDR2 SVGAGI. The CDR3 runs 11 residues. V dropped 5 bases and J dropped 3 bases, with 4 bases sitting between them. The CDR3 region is CASSKDTEAFF. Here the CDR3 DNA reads TGTGCCAGCAGTAAAGACACTGAAGCTTTCTTT.

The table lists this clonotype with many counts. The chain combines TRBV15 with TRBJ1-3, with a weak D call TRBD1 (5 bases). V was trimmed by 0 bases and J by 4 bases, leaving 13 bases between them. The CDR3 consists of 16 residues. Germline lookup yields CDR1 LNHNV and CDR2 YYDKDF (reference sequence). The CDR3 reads CATSRDRHGGGNTIYF. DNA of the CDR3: TGTGCCACCAGCAGAGATCGGCACGGGGGAGGAAACACCATATATTTT.

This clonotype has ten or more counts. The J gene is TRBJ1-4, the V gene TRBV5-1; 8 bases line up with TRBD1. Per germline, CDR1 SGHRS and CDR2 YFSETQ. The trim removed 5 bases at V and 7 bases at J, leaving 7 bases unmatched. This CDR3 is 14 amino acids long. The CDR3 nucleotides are TGCGCCAGCAGAACCGGGACAGGAGGTGAAAAACTGTTTTTT. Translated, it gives CASRTGTGGEKLFF. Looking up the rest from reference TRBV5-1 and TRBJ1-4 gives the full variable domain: KAGVTQTPRYLIKTRGQQVTLSCSPISGHRSVSWYQQTPGQGLQFLFEYFSETQRNKGNFPGRFSGRQFSNSRSEMNVSTLELGDSALYLCASRTGTGGEKLFFGSGTQLSVL.

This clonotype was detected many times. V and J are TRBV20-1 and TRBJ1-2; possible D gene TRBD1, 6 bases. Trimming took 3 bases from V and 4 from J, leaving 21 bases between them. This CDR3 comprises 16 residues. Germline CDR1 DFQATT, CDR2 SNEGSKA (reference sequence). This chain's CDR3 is CSARTGLGTGAYGYTF. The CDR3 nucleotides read TGCAGTGCTAGGACTGGTTTGGGGACGGGGGCCTATGGCTACACCTTC.

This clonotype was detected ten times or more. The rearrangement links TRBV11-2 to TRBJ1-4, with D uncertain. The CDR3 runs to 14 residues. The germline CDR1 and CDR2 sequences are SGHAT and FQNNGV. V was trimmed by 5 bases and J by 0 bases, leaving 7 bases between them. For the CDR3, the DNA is TGTGCCAGCAGCGCCGGTGCAACTAATGAAAAACTGTTTTTT. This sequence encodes CASSAGATNEKLFF.

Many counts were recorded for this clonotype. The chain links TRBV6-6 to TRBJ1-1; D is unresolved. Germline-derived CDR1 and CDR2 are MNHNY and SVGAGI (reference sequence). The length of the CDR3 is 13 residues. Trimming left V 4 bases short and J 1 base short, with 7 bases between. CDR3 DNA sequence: TGTGCCAGCAGTTCGGGCCCGAACACTGAAGCTTTCTTT. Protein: CASSSGPNTEAFF.

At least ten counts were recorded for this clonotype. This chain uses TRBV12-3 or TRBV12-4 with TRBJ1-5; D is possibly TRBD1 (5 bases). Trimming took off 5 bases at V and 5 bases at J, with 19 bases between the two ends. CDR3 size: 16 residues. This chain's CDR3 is CASSPPGGGGDQPQHF. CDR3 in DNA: TGTGCCAGCAGTCCGCCTGGTGGGGGGGGAGATCAGCCCCAGCATTTT.

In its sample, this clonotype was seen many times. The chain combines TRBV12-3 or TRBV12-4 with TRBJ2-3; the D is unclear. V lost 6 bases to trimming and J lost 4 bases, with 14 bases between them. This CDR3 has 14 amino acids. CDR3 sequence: CASSFGPSSDTQYF. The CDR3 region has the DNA TGTGCCAGCAGCTTTGGTCCGTCGTCAGATACGCAGTATTTT.

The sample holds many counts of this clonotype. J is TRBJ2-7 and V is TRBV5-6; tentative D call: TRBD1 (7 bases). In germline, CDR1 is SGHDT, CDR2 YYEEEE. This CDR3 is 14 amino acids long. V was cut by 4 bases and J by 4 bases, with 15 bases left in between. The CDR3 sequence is CASSRGTANYEQYF. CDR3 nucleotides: TGTGCCAGCAGCCGGGGGACAGCCAATTACGAGCAGTACTTC.

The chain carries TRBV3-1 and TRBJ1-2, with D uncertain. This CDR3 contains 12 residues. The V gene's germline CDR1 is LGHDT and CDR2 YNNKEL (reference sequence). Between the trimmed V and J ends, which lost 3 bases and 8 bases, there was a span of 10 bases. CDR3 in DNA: TGTGCCAGCAGCCAGGGAGAGGTAGGCTACACCTTC. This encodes CASSQGEVGYTF. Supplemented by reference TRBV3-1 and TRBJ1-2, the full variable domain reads DTAVSQTPKYLVTQMGNDKSIKCEQNLGHDTMYWYKQDSKKFLKIMFSYNNKELIINETVPNRFSPKSPDKAHLNLHINSLELGDSAVYFCASSQGEVGYTFGSGTRLTVV.

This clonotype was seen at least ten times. CDR3 nucleotide sequence: TGCAGCGTTGAAGAGGGCGCCGGCTACAATGAGCAGTTCTTC. As protein: CSVEEGAGYNEQFF. The rearrangement uses TRBV29-1 and TRBJ2-1, with D unresolved. CDR1 SQVTM and CDR2 ANQGSEA come from the germline V gene. V gave up 0 bases and J gave up 3 bases, with 9 bases separating them. The CDR3 is 14 amino acids.

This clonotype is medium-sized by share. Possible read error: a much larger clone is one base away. The DNA for the CDR3 is TGCGCCAGCAGCCAAGGGAAAATACAGGGGGCCTACAATGAGCAGTTCTTC. It encodes CASSQGKIQGAYNEQFF. The chain is built from TRBV4-1 and TRBJ2-1, with 8 bases fitting TRBD1. V dropped 1 base and J dropped 2; count of bases not matched to a gene: 7. The CDR3 is made up of 17 amino acids. The germline gives CDR1 MGHRA, CDR2 YSYEKL.

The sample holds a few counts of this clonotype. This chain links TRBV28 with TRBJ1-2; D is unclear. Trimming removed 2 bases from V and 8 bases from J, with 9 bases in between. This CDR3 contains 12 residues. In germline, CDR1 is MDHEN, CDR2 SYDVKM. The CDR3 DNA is TGTGCCAGCAGTTTAGCCCCGAGGGGCTACACCTTC. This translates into CASSLAPRGYTF.

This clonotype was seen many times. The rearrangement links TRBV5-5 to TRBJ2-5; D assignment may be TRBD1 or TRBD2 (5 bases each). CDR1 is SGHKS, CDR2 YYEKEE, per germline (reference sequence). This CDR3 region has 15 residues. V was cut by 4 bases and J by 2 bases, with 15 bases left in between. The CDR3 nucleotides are TGTGCCAGCAGCCCAGGGACGGGATTTCAAGAGACCCAGTACTTC. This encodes CASSPGTGFQETQYF. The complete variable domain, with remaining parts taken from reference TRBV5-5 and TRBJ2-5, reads DAGVTQSPTHLIKTRGQQVTLRCSPISGHKSVSWYQQVLGQGPQFIFQYYEKEERGRGNFPDRFSARQFPNYSSELNVNALLLGDSALYLCASSPGTGFQETQYFGPGTRLLVL.

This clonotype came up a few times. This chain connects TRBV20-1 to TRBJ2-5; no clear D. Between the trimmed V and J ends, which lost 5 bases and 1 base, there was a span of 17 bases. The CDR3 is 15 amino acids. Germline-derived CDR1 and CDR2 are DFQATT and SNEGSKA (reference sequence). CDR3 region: CSALIPRDFQETQYF. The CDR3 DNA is TGCAGTGCTCTCATTCCTAGAGACTTCCAAGAGACCCAGTACTTC.

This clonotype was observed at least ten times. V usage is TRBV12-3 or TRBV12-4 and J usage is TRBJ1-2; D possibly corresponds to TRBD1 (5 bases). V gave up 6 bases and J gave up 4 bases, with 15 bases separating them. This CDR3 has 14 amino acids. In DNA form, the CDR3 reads TGTGCCAGCAGGGAGACAGAGAGGGTCTATGGCTACACCTTC. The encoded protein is CASRETERVYGYTF.

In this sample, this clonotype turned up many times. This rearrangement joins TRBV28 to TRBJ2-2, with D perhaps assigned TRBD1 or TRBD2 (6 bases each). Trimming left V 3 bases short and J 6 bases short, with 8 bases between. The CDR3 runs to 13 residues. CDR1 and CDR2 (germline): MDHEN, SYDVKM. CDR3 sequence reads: CASSFRGAGELFF. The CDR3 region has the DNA TGTGCCAGCAGTTTTAGGGGGGCCGGGGAGCTGTTTTTT.

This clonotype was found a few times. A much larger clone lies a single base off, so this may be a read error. The CDR3 reads CASSLGLAGGNTDKQYF. The CDR3 bases are TGCGCCAGCAGCTTGGGCCTAGCGGGGGGCAACACAGATAAGCAGTATTTT. The rearrangement joins TRBV5-1 to TRBJ2-3, with TRBD2 identical over 11 bases. The CDR3 loop spans 17 amino acids. Germline V gene sequence: CDR1 SGHRS, CDR2 YFSETQ.

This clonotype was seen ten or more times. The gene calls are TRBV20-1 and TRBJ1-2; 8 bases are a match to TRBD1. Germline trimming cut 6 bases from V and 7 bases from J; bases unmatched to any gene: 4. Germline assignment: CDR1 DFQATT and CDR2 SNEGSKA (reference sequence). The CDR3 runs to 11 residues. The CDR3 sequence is CSALDRAGYTF. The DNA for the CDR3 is TGCAGTGCCCTGGACAGGGCTGGCTACACCTTC.

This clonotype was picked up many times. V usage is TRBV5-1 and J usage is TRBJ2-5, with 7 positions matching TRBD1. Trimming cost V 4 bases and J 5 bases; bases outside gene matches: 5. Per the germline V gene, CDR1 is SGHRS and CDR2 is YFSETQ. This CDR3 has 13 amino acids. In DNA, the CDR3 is TGCGCCAGCAGCCCGGGACAGCGGGAGACCCAGTACTTC. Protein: CASSPGQRETQYF.

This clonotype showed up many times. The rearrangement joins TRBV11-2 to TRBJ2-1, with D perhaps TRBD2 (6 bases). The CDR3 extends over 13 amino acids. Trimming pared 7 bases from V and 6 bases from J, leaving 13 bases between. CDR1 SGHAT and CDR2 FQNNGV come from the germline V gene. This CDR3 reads CASTRDSRNEQFF. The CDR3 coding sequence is TGTGCCAGCACCCGGGACTCGCGCAATGAGCAGTTCTTC.